This TCR beta chain is from a study of blood T cells in healthy people across ages. Findings of the study overall: With age, beta diversity per million T cells declined roughly linearly, significantly by 35 to 40.

J lost 4 bases, V lost 0 bases, and 2 bases had no gene match. CDR3 size: 14 residues. Per the germline V gene, CDR1 is MGHRA and CDR2 is YSYEKL. A second roughly 7 to 12 cycle PCR used barcoded and J-beta primers. TCRdb itself ran the 5' RACE reads through MiXCR, one entry per CDR3 protein. Here the sample spans fewer than 750,000 distinct CDR3 sequences, about 51% being singletons. As to this clonotype: The antigen remains undetermined.

What was sequenced was blood. The chain carries TRBV4-1 and TRBJ1-1, with 7 bases aligning to TRBD1. This receptor was identified in a woman older than 75 in good health. The DNA of the CDR3 is TGCGCCAGCAGCCAAGAGTACAGGGGCACTGAAGCTTTCTTT. Amino acids: CASSQEYRGTEAFF.